The next 21 T cell receptor beta chains were all read from a single sample in a study of blood T cell repertoires in COVID-19. Sequenced by immunoSEQ multiplex PCR; TCRdb stores in-frame clones only, minus some. Among about 270,000 clones, roughly 84% were seen once, and the ten largest hold roughly 3%. Sequencing input: peripheral blood. Source of these receptors: a woman aged 18-30 years with acute or convalescent COVID-19.

This clone was seen once. V is TRBV7-2 and J is TRBJ2-5; TRBD1 matches at 8 bases. In germline, CDR1 is SGHTA, CDR2 FQGNSA. Losses at the gene ends were 1 base for V and 7 bases for J; bases not matched to a gene: 11. The CDR3 extends over 16 amino acids. The chain's CDR3 is CASSLDWRTGSGTQYF. DNA of the CDR3: TGTGCCAGCAGCTTAGATTGGCGGACAGGGTCGGGGACCCAGTACTTC.

This chain joins TRBV11-2 and TRBJ2-7, with D unclear. The length of the CDR3 is 13 residues. Germline V gene data show CDR1 as SGHAT and CDR2 as FQNNGV. The germline V and J ends were trimmed by 4 bases and 3 bases, with 10 bases remaining between them. CDR3 protein: CASSSPALYEQYF. Written as DNA, the CDR3 is TGTGCCAGCAGCTCCCCCGCGCTCTACGAGCAGTACTTC.

V and J are TRBV5-8 and TRBJ2-1; D might be TRBD2 (7 bases). V lost 4 bases and J lost 6, with 20 bases in between. This CDR3 region has 16 residues. Germline values: CDR1 SGHTS, CDR2 YDEGEE. This CDR3 reads CASSVEGGLAVNEQFF. The CDR3 DNA reads as TGTGCCAGCAGCGTCGAGGGGGGTCTAGCGGTCAATGAGCAGTTCTTC.

This clone was observed a few times. V gene TRBV27 combines with J gene TRBJ1-6; D is possibly TRBD1 (6 bases). This CDR3 has 17 amino acids. Deletions cut 0 bases from V and 7 bases from J, with 16 bases between. Per germline, CDR1 MNHEY and CDR2 SMNVEV (reference sequence). The DNA for the CDR3 is TGTGCCAGCAGTTTATCGGGACCGAGGGGGGGCAATTCACCCCTCCACTTT. Translating gives CASSLSGPRGGNSPLHF.

The V and J genes are TRBV7-8 and TRBJ2-7; the match to TRBD2 covers 9 bases. The CDR3 contains 15 residues. Germline V gene data show CDR1 as SGHVS and CDR2 as FQNEAQ. V shed 5 bases, J shed 3 bases, and the junction held 8 bases outside the gene matches. CDR3 in amino acids: CASSDRTTSGYEQYF. Written as DNA, the CDR3 is TGTGCCAGCAGCGATCGAACGACTAGCGGCTACGAGCAGTACTTC.

The V call is TRBV30, the J call TRBJ1-3, with D maybe TRBD1 (5 bases). Germline CDR1 and CDR2: GTSNPN and SVGIG (reference sequence). V lost 4 bases, J lost 1 base, and 5 bases lay in between. The CDR3 spans 12 residues. The CDR3 sequence: CAWTGSGNTIYF. The CDR3 nucleotides read TGTGCCTGGACAGGGTCTGGAAACACCATATATTTT.

This chain joins TRBV3-1 (or the pseudogene TRBV3-2) and TRBJ2-2; D unclear. Germline CDR1 and CDR2: LGHDT and YNNKEL (reference sequence). Trimming pared 0 bases from V and 13 bases from J, leaving 18 bases between. This CDR3 region has 15 residues. The CDR3 sequence: CASSQERQFGGGLFF. The DNA for the CDR3 is TGTGCCAGCAGCCAAGAGCGGCAATTCGGCGGTGGGCTGTTTTTT.

V usage is TRBV6-5 and J usage is TRBJ2-7, with TRBD1 matching 7 bases. With V trimmed by 2 bases and J by 4 bases, 8 bases remained unmatched. The CDR3 sequence is 15 residues long. Germline V lookup: CDR1 MNHEY, CDR2 SVGAGI. As DNA, the CDR3 is TGTGCCAGCAGTTACGGAACGGGACAGACTTACGAGCAGTACTTC. It translates to CASSYGTGQTYEQYF.

V gene TRBV4-3 combines with J gene TRBJ2-1, with 8 bases aligning to TRBD2. Trimming at V came to 0 bases and at J to 11 bases, leaving 9 bases not matched to a gene. The CDR3 contains 15 residues. Germline V CDR1 and CDR2: LGHNA, YSLEER. The CDR3 loop is CASSQELMIAGQQFF. The CDR3 coding sequence is TGCGCCAGCAGCCAAGAGTTGATGATAGCGGGACAGCAGTTCTTC.

The chain joins TRBV19 to TRBJ1-5; unclear D gene. CDR3 length equals 14 residues. Trimming took off 7 bases at V and 7 bases at J, with 17 bases between the two ends. The germline CDR1 and CDR2 sequences are LNHDA and SQIVND (reference sequence). This CDR3 is CASIDPGFGQPQHF. As DNA, the CDR3 is TGTGCCAGTATCGACCCCGGGTTTGGACAGCCCCAGCATTTT.

The rearrangement joins TRBV7-2 to TRBJ1-1; TRBD1 is a possible D gene (5 bases). CDR3 length equals 15 residues. CDR1 is SGHTA and CDR2 is FQGNSA in the germline V gene. Between the trimmed V and J ends, which lost 3 bases and 5 bases, there was a span of 16 bases. The CDR3 sequence is CASSLDRGGSTEAFF. CDR3 bases: TGTGCCAGCAGCTTGGACCGGGGGGGGAGTACTGAAGCTTTCTTT.

In this sample, this clone turned up many times. This chain uses TRBV30 with TRBJ2-7; 8 positions agree with TRBD1. Germline loops: CDR1 GTSNPN, CDR2 SVGIG (reference sequence). Trimming cost V 3 bases and J 1 base; bases outside gene matches: 5. This CDR3 spans 14 amino acids. The CDR3 nucleotides are TGTGCCTGGAGGGACACAGGGGGGTCCTACGAGCAGTACTTC. This sequence encodes CAWRDTGGSYEQYF.

This clone has just a few counts. V usage is TRBV7-2 and J usage is TRBJ2-3, with a weak D call TRBD2 (6 bases). The CDR3 runs to 14 residues. The V gene lost 4 bases and the J gene lost 6 bases, with 14 bases spanning the gap. Germline CDR1 reads SGHTA; CDR2 reads FQGNSA. As DNA, the CDR3 is TGTGCCAGCAGCTCTCGGGACCGGGGGGATACGCAGTATTTT. It codes for CASSSRDRGDTQYF. The whole variable domain, remainder taken from reference TRBV7-2 and TRBJ2-3, is GAGVSQSPSNKVTEKGKDVELRCDPISGHTALYWYRQSLGQGLEFLIYFQGNSAPDKSGLPSDRFSAERTGGSVSTLTIQRTQQEDSAVYLCASSSRDRGDTQYFGPGTRLTVL.

CDR3 sequence reads: CASSLSSGSGNEQFF. The CDR3 nucleotides read TGTGCCAGCAGTTTATCTAGCGGGAGCGGCAATGAGCAGTTCTTC. The chain is built from TRBV27 and TRBJ2-1, with 9 bases lining up with TRBD2. This CDR3 region has 15 residues. Germline trimming cut 0 bases from V and 6 bases from J; bases unmatched to any gene: 3. Germline V gene lookup returns CDR1 MNHEY and CDR2 SMNVEV (reference sequence).

V is TRBV5-1 and J is TRBJ2-1; unclear D gene. The germline gives CDR1 SGHRS, CDR2 YFSETQ. The CDR3 contains 16 residues. The ends were cut back, 0 bases at V and 0 bases at J, with 10 bases in the middle. CDR3 sequence (DNA): TGCGCCAGCAGCTTGGCCGCCGGTAGCTCCTACAATGAGCAGTTCTTC. It codes for CASSLAAGSSYNEQFF.

V usage is TRBV27 and J usage is TRBJ1-1, with a possible D match to TRBD1 (5 bases). The CDR3 consists of 13 residues. V was trimmed by 4 bases and J by 5 bases, leaving 11 bases between them. The germline CDR1 and CDR2 sequences are MNHEY and SMNVEV (reference sequence). The CDR3 here is CASSYIGGTEAFF. Written as DNA, the CDR3 is TGTGCCAGCAGTTACATCGGGGGGACTGAAGCTTTCTTT.

This clone was detected only a few times. The chain recombines TRBV7-2 with TRBJ2-3, with 9 bases identical to TRBD2. There are 14 residues in the CDR3. Losses at the gene ends were 5 bases for V and 4 bases for J; bases not matched to a gene: 4. Germline V gene data show CDR1 as SGHTA and CDR2 as FQGNSA. CDR3 loop: CASSGRLAADTQYF. CDR3 bases: TGTGCCAGCAGCGGACGACTAGCGGCAGATACGCAGTATTTT.

V usage is TRBV18 and J usage is TRBJ2-1, with a possible D match to TRBD1 (6 bases). Per germline, CDR1 KGHSH and CDR2 LQKENI. CDR3 length equals 16 residues. V was shortened by 0 bases and J by 8 bases, with 17 bases between the two germline ends. CDR3: CASSPPVLQGSHEQFF. The CDR3 bases are TGTGCCAGCTCACCACCCGTATTACAGGGAAGTCATGAGCAGTTCTTC. The entire variable domain, with the rest obtained from reference TRBV18 and TRBJ2-1, is as follows: NAGVMQNPRHLVRRRGQEARLRCSPMKGHSHVYWYRQLPEEGLKFMVYLQKENIIDESGMPKERFSAEFPKEGPSILRIQQVVRGDSAAYFCASSPPVLQGSHEQFFGPGTRLTVL.

The J gene is TRBJ1-1, the V gene TRBV19, with TRBD1 matching 7 bases. The CDR3 extends over 13 amino acids. Trimming cost V 4 bases and J 6 bases; bases outside gene matches: 5. CDR1 is LNHDA, CDR2 SQIVND, per germline (reference sequence). CDR3 sequence reads: CASSKTGSPEAFF. CDR3 nucleotide sequence: TGTGCCAGTAGTAAGACAGGGTCCCCTGAAGCTTTCTTT.

The CDR3 nucleotides are TGTGCCAGTAGTATCCGGGGGACAGCTAACACTGAAGCTTTCTTT. Translating gives CASSIRGTANTEAFF. The chain employs TRBV19 and TRBJ1-1; 7 positions match TRBD1. The CDR3 covers 15 residues. With 3 bases clipped from V and 2 bases from J, the junction kept 6 bases outside the gene matches. The V gene's germline CDR1 is LNHDA and CDR2 SQIVND (reference sequence).

The chain joins TRBV3-1 (or the pseudogene TRBV3-2) to TRBJ2-1, with D possibly matching TRBD2 (6 bases). Germline CDR1 LGHDT, CDR2 YNNKEL (reference sequence). CDR3 length equals 15 residues. The germline V and J ends were trimmed by 1 base and 6 bases, with 13 bases remaining between them. CDR3 coding DNA: TGTGCCAGCAGCCAAGGAGGGACTCCAAGCAATGAGCAGTTCTTC. It specifies CASSQGGTPSNEQFF.